This TCR beta chain was captured in a study of cytomegalovirus exposure and HLA in healthy donors. Points from the study as a whole: A later analysis appeared to link common viral pathogens to several of the most significant clusters. In a later analysis, at a false discovery rate of 0.05, 16,951 TCR beta sequences were associated with HLA alleles.

The trim removed 5 bases at V and 4 bases at J, leaving 10 bases unmatched. The CDR3 is 16 residues long. In germline, CDR1 is SGHTA, CDR2 FQGNSA. PCR used 60 Vbeta primers and 13 Jbeta primers. Measured with immunoSEQ multiplex PCR; TCRdb has only the in-frame clones, and not every one. This table holds under 300,000 clones, about nine tenths found once. Comment on this clone: The antigen is unknown.

This chain uses TRBV7-2 with TRBJ1-3; 8 bases align to TRBD1. This TCR came from a man in his forties in good health and CMV-seropositive. The specimen sequenced was PBMCs. The CDR3 sequence is CASSTLDRDSGNTIYF. The CDR3 DNA sequence: TGTGCCAGCAGCACATTGGACAGGGATTCCGGAAACACCATATATTTT. The full variable domain, rest sourced from reference TRBV7-2 and TRBJ1-3, is GAGVSQSPSNKVTEKGKDVELRCDPISGHTALYWYRQSLGQGLEFLIYFQGNSAPDKSGLPSDRFSAERTGGSVSTLTIQRTQQEDSAVYLCASSTLDRDSGNTIYFGEGSWLTVV.